The 15 T cell receptor beta chains below come from one sample, sequenced in a study of T cell repertoires in cytomegalovirus infection. TCRdb recomputed calls from the reads with MiXCR, one row per CDR3 protein. The sample yields hundreds of thousands of distinct CDR3 sequences, about 40% seen once. The material sequenced was PBMCs. These receptors all stem from a human donor in good health (CMV status not recorded). Some clones in this sample may be carry-over from other donors' samples.

This clonotype was detected many times. The chain is built from TRBV7-6 and TRBJ2-1; TRBD2 agrees at 9 bases. Trimming cost V 0 bases and J 7 bases; bases outside gene matches: 4. CDR1 and CDR2 from the germline V gene are SGHVS and FNYEAQ. The CDR3 extends over 15 amino acids. The CDR3 region is CASSLARLAGNEQFF. In DNA, the CDR3 is TGTGCCAGCAGCTTAGCGCGTCTAGCGGGGAATGAGCAGTTCTTC.

This chain links TRBV9 with TRBJ2-2; TRBD1 agrees at 10 bases. The trim removed 3 bases at V and 1 base at J, leaving 9 bases unmatched. This CDR3 is 18 amino acids long. The germline CDR1 and CDR2 sequences are SGDLS and YYNGEE. The CDR3 nucleotides are TGTGCCAGCAGCGCGAGAGGGACAGGGGCTATGAACACCGGGGAGCTGTTTTTT. Translated, it gives CASSARGTGAMNTGELFF.

J is TRBJ1-2 and V is TRBV12-3 or TRBV12-4; D uncertain. Trimming pared 3 bases from V and 2 bases from J, leaving 10 bases between. This CDR3 is 14 amino acids long. CDR3 sequence (DNA): TGTGCCAGCAGTTTCGCGGGGTTGAACTATGGCTACACCTTC. It translates to CASSFAGLNYGYTF.

V usage is TRBV27 and J usage is TRBJ2-7, with D perhaps matching TRBD2 (6 bases). The CDR3 has 15 residues. The germline CDR1 and CDR2 sequences are MNHEY and SMNVEV (reference sequence). Trimming took 1 base from V and 2 from J, leaving 12 bases between them. As DNA, the CDR3 is TGTGCCAGCAGTTTATTGGGAGGTGGTCCCTACGAGCAGTACTTC. It yields the protein CASSLLGGGPYEQYF.

On this clonotype: The CDR3 carries no conserved terminal phenylalanine or tryptophan, so it likely arises from a read error. The limits of the CDR3 on the DNA are not certain, so only TCRdb's listed CDR3 is given. This chain uses TRBV7-2 with TRBJ2-3; the table's D call, TRBD1, was not checked against the DNA. Both ends counted, the CDR3 spans 13 residues. Per the germline V gene, CDR1 is SGHTA and CDR2 is FQGNSA. CDR3 residues: CASSPTGRNPLYL.

The table lists this clonotype with a few counts. This chain joins TRBV7-8 and TRBJ1-4; D not resolved. The CDR3 sequence is 19 residues long. From germline, CDR1 is SGHVS and CDR2 FQNEAQ. V lost 0 bases and J lost 4, with 21 bases in between. This CDR3 reads CASSLAMDLPVQSNEKLFF. The CDR3 DNA follows: TGTGCCAGCAGCTTAGCGATGGACCTTCCCGTTCAGAGTAATGAAAAACTGTTTTTT.

This clonotype was detected a few times. V and J are TRBV10-3 and TRBJ2-7; 8 bases line up with TRBD2. The CDR3 length is 16 residues. J was trimmed by 1 base and V by 3 bases; bases with no gene match: 8. The germline V gene encodes CDR1 ENHRY and CDR2 SYGVKD. CDR3 loop: CAISEVGSGGSYEQYF. DNA for the CDR3: TGTGCCATCAGTGAAGTCGGGTCGGGGGGGTCCTACGAGCAGTACTTC.

The chain carries TRBV2 and TRBJ2-1; tentative D call: TRBD2 (6 bases). This CDR3 has 16 amino acids. Germline values: CDR1 SNHLY, CDR2 FYNNEI. Trimming took 5 bases from V and 0 from J, leaving 14 bases between them. The CDR3 DNA is TGTGCCAGCAGTCCTACGCTAGCGAGCTCCTACAATGAGCAGTTCTTC. Protein sequence: CASSPTLASSYNEQFF.

V is TRBV10-3 and J is TRBJ1-3; the D is unclear. Trimming shortened V by 1 base and J by 4 bases, and 5 bases separated the two germline ends. The CDR3 extends over 13 amino acids. In germline, CDR1 is ENHRY, CDR2 SYGVKD. The CDR3 reads CAISEFGGNTIYF. The CDR3 nucleotides are TGTGCCATCAGTGAGTTCGGAGGAAACACCATATATTTT.

This clonotype has just a few counts. The rearrangement joins TRBV28 to TRBJ1-4; no firm D call. Germline V gene lookup returns CDR1 MDHEN and CDR2 SYDVKM. V dropped 8 bases and J dropped 8 bases, with 21 bases sitting between them. The CDR3 has 15 amino acids. The CDR3: CASGRRGKIREKLFF. CDR3 sequence (DNA): TGTGCCAGCGGCAGAAGAGGGAAGATAAGGGAAAAACTGTTTTTT.

This clonotype was observed a handful of times. The V and J genes are TRBV28 and TRBJ2-7, with TRBD1 identical over 7 bases. Germline lookup yields CDR1 MDHEN and CDR2 SYDVKM. J was trimmed by 4 bases and V by 5 bases; bases with no gene match: 8. This CDR3 is 14 amino acids long. The CDR3 protein is CASSPRQGWYEQYF. CDR3 in DNA: TGTGCCAGCAGTCCAAGACAGGGTTGGTACGAGCAGTACTTC.

V is TRBV29-1 and J is TRBJ1-5; 7 bases are a match to TRBD1. CDR1 is SQVTM, CDR2 ANQGSEA, per germline. CDR3 size: 13 residues. V was clipped by 6 bases and J by 4 bases; unmatched bases: 6. The CDR3 is CSVAGGWNQPQHF. DNA for the CDR3: TGCAGCGTAGCAGGGGGTTGGAATCAGCCCCAGCATTTT.

This clonotype was seen repeatedly, ten times or more. This chain joins TRBV7-2 and TRBJ1-5; 10 bases are shared with TRBD1. The CDR3 covers 17 residues. The junction had 9 bases not matched to a gene; V was cut back by 5 bases and J by 2 bases. CDR1 is SGHTA, CDR2 FQGNSA, per germline. CDR3 sequence reads: CASSRGTGTGGNQPQHF. The CDR3 nucleotides read TGTGCCAGCAGCCGGGGGACAGGGACAGGGGGCAATCAGCCCCAGCATTTT.

The chain is built from TRBV4-1 and TRBJ2-2; perhaps TRBD2 as D (5 bases). The CDR3 consists of 16 residues. V lost 3 bases, J lost 6 bases, and 17 bases lay in between. CDR1 MGHRA and CDR2 YSYEKL come from the germline V gene. The CDR3, as DNA: TGCGCCAGCAGCCACCCGACACTGGAGGTTGCCGGGGAGCTGTTTTTT. It codes for CASSHPTLEVAGELFF.

This sequence joins TRBV7-2 and TRBJ1-4; unclear D gene. Trimming took 0 bases from V and 8 from J, leaving 7 bases between them. The CDR3 runs 13 residues. Germline CDR1 SGHTA, CDR2 FQGNSA. The CDR3 coding sequence is TGTGCCAGCAGCTTAGCGGGCAGGGAAAAACTGTTTTTT. It yields the protein CASSLAGREKLFF.